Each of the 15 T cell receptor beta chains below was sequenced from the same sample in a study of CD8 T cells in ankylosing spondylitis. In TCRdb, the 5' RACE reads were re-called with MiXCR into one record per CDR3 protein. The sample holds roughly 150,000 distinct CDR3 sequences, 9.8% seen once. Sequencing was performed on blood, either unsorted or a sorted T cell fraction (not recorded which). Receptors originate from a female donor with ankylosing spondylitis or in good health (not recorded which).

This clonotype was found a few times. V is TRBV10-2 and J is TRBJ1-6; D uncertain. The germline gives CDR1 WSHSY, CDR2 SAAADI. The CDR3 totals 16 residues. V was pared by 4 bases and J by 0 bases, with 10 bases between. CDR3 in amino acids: CASSASKSSYNSPLHF. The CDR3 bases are TGCGCCAGCAGTGCCTCTAAAAGCTCCTATAATTCACCCCTCCACTTT.

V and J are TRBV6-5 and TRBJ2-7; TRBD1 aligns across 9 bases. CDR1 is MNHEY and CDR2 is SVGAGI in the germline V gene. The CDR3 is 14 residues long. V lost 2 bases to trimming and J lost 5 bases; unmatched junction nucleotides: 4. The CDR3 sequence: CASSYANRGHEQYF. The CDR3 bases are TGTGCCAGCAGTTACGCTAACAGGGGGCACGAGCAGTACTTC.

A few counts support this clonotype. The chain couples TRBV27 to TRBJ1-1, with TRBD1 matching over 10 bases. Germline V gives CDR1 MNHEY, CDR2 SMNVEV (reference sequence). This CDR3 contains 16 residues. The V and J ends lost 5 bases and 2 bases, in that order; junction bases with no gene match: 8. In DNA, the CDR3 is TGTGCCAGCAGTGAACGGGACAGGGGTTTTAACACTGAAGCTTTCTTT. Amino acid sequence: CASSERDRGFNTEAFF.

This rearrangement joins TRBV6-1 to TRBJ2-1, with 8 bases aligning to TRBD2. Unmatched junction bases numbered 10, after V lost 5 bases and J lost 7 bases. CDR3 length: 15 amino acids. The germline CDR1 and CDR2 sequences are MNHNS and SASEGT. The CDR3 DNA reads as TGTGCCAGCAGTACGGGGGCGGGAGGCCTAAATGAGCAGTTCTTC. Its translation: CASSTGAGGLNEQFF.

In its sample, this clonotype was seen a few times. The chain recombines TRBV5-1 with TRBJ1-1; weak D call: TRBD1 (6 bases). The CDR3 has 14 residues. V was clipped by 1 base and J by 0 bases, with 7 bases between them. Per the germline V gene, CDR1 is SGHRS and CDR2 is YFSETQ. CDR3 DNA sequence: TGCGCCAGCAGCTTGCAGGGGATGAACACTGAAGCTTTCTTT. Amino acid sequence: CASSLQGMNTEAFF.

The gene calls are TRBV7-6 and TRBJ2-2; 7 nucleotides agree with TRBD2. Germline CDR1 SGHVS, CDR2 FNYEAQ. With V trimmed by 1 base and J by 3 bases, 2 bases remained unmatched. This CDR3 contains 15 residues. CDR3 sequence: CASSLDAGDTGELFF. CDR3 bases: TGTGCCAGCAGCTTAGATGCGGGGGACACCGGGGAGCTGTTTTTT. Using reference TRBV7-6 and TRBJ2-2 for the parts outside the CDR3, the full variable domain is GAGVSQSPRYKVTKRGQDVALRCDPISGHVSLYWYRQALGQGPEFLTYFNYEAQQDKSGLPNDRFSAERPEGSISTLTIQRTEQRDSAMYRCASSLDAGDTGELFFGEGSRLTVL.

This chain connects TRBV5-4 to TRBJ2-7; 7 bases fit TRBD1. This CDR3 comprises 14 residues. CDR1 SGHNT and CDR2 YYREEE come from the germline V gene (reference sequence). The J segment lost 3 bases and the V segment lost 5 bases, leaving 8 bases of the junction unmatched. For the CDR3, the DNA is TGTGCCAGCAGTGAAGGGGGCTTGGGCTACGAGCAGTACTTC. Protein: CASSEGGLGYEQYF.

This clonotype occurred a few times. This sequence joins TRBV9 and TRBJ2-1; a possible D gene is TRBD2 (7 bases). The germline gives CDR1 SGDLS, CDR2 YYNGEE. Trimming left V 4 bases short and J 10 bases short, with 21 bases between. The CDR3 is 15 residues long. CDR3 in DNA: TGTGCCAGCAGCTCTCAAGGGGGGGTCCCCCACGAGCAGTTCTTC. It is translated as CASSSQGGVPHEQFF.

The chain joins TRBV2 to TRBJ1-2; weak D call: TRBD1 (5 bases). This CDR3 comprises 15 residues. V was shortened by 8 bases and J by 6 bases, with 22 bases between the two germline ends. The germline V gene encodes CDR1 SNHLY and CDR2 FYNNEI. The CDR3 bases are TGTGCCAGCCCCGGGAGTTCGGGGGGTCGGGATGGCTACACCTTC. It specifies CASPGSSGGRDGYTF.

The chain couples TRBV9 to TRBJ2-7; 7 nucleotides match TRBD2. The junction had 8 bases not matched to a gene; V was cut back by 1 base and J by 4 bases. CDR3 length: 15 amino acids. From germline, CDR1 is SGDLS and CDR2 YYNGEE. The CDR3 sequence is CASSVYPGTTYEQYF. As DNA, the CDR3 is TGTGCCAGCAGCGTATACCCCGGGACTACTTACGAGCAGTACTTC.

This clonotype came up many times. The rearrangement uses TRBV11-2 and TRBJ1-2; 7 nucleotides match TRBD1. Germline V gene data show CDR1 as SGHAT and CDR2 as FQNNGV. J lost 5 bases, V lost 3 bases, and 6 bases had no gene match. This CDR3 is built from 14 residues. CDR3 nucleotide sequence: TGTGCCAGCAGCTTTAGGACAGGCCTTTATGGCTACACCTTC. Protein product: CASSFRTGLYGYTF.

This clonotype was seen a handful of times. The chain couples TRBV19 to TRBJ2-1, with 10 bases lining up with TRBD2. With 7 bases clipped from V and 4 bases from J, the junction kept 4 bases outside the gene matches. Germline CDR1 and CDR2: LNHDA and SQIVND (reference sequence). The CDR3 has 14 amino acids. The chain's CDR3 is CASKRTSGYNEQFF. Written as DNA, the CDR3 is TGTGCCAGTAAGAGGACTAGCGGTTACAATGAGCAGTTCTTC.

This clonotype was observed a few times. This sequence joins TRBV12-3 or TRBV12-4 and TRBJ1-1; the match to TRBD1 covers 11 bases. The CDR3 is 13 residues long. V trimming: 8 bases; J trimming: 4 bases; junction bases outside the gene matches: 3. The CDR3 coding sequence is TGTGCCAGCTGGACAGGGGGCATCACTGAAGCTTTCTTT. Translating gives CASWTGGITEAFF.

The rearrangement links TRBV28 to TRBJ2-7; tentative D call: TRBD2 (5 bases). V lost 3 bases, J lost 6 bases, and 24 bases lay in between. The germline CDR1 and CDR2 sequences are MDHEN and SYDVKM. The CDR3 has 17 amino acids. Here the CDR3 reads CASSFPSQAPNAGEQYF. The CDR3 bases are TGTGCCAGCAGTTTCCCCTCGCAGGCTCCGAACGCGGGCGAGCAGTACTTC. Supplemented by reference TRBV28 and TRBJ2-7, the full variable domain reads DVKVTQSSRYLVKRTGEKVFLECVQDMDHENMFWYRQDPGLGLRLIYFSYDVKMKEKGDIPEGYSVSREKKERFSLILESASTNQTSMYLCASSFPSQAPNAGEQYFGPGTRLTVT.

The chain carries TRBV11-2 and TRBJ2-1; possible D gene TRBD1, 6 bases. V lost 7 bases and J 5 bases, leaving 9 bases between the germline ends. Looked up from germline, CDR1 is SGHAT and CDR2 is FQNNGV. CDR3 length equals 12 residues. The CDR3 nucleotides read TGTGCCAGCACGGACAGAAACAATGAGCAGTTCTTC. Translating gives CASTDRNNEQFF.